These T cell receptor beta chains were read from a single sample in a study of blood T cell repertoires in COVID-19. The repertoire was sequenced with immunoSEQ multiplex PCR; TCRdb's copy has only in-frame clones and lacks some. The table shows under 250,000 clones, with 86% occurring only once. The sample comprised peripheral blood. These receptors were collected from a woman of 80 years or more with COVID-19, enrolled during active disease. Each CDR3 is given with its conserved first and last residue. Each record gives: CDR3 length, clone size, V gene, J gene, D gene, CDR3 DNA, CDR3 protein. A D gene is named only where the DNA matches it firmly. Size is omitted from some rows. Given values are once, few, many or a class for expanded clones.

>16|.|TRBV6-6|TRBJ2-3|TRBD2
TGTGCCAGCAGATCGGCTCTAGCGGGGGCCACAGATACGCAGTATTTT
CASRSALAGATDTQYF
>12|.|TRBV28|TRBJ1-1|.
TGTGCCAGCAGTCCGCAGGGCCCTGAAGCTTTCTTT
CASSPQGPEAFF
>14|.|TRBV7-2|TRBJ2-4|TRBD2
TGTGCCAGCAGCTCAGCGGGGGGTAAAAACATTCAGTACTTC
CASSSAGGKNIQYF
>15|.|TRBV15|TRBJ2-5|.
TGTGCCACCAGCAGAGAGGCCGGTAGGGGGGAGACCCAGTACTTC
CATSREAGRGETQYF
>13|.|TRBV27|TRBJ1-2|.
TGTGCCAGCAGTTTTCTTACAGGGCATGGCTACACCTTC
CASSFLTGHGYTF
>14|.|TRBV3-1/TRBV3-2|TRBJ2-7|TRBD2
TGTGCCAGCAGCTTGAGCGGGGGGGCCTACGAGCAGTACTTC
CASSLSGGAYEQYF
>14|.|TRBV6-5|TRBJ1-1|TRBD1
TGTGCCAGCAGCAACAGGGGAGTCAAAACTGAAGCTTTCTTT
CASSNRGVKTEAFF
>16|.|TRBV7-8|TRBJ1-1|TRBD1
TGTGCCAGCAGCCCGAGGACAGGGCTGAAGAACACTGAAGCTTTCTTT
CASSPRTGLKNTEAFF
>16|.|TRBV4-1|TRBJ2-3|.
TGCGCCAGCAGCCATTCTGGCGGGGCCTTCACAGATACGCAGTATTTT
CASSHSGGAFTDTQYF
>18|.|TRBV9|TRBJ2-5|TRBD2
TGTGCCAGCAGCGCCGATGGTCTAGCGGGGGGGCCCAAAGAGACCCAGTACTTC
CASSADGLAGGPKETQYF
>11|.|TRBV5-1|TRBJ2-5|.
TGCGCCAGCAGCCATCAAGAGACCCAGTACTTC
CASSHQETQYF
>13|.|TRBV7-7|TRBJ2-7|TRBD1
TGTGCCAGCAGCTTGAGACAGGGTGGTGAGCAGTACTTC
CASSLRQGGEQYF
>16|.|TRBV4-3|TRBJ1-3|TRBD1
TGCGCCAGCAGCCAAGTGTGGACAGGCTCTGGAAACACCATATATTTT
CASSQVWTGSGNTIYF
>12|.|TRBV29-1|TRBJ1-1|.
TGCAGCGTTGGGGGGGTCCGGACTGAAGCTTTCTTT
CSVGGVRTEAFF
>16|.|TRBV10-3|TRBJ1-2|TRBD1
TGTGCCATCAGTGAGCCCGTGGGACAGGGGGACTATGGCTACACCTTC
CAISEPVGQGDYGYTF
>12|.|TRBV9|TRBJ1-2|.
TGTGCCAGCAGCCGGGAACGTTATGGCTACACCTTC
CASSRERYGYTF
>15|.|TRBV11-2|TRBJ1-4|.
TGTGCCAGCAGCTCACAGGGTAGTGCTAATGAAAAACTGTTTTTT
CASSSQGSANEKLFF
>12|few|TRBV3-1/TRBV3-2|TRBJ1-2|.
TGTGCCAGCAGCCAAGTGGCCAGTAGCTACACCTTC
CASSQVASSYTF
>13|.|TRBV9|TRBJ2-5|.
TGTGCCAGCAGCGGTGGGGCGGAGGAGACCCAGTACTTC
CASSGGAEETQYF
>13|.|TRBV5-1|TRBJ1-2|TRBD1
TGCGCCAGCAGCTCGGCGGGACAGCATGGCTACACCTTC
CASSSAGQHGYTF
>15|.|TRBV14|TRBJ2-1|TRBD2
TGTGCCAGCAGCCAAGAAACTAGCGGGGGGGCGAAGCAGTTCTTC
CASSQETSGGAKQFF
>15|.|TRBV5-1|TRBJ2-7|TRBD2
TGCGCCAGCAGCTCCGGGACTAGCGGTTCCTACGAGCAGTACTTC
CASSSGTSGSYEQYF
>14|.|TRBV5-1|TRBJ1-4|TRBD1
TGCGCCAGCAGCGTGGACAGGGTAAACGAAAAACTGTTTTTT
CASSVDRVNEKLFF